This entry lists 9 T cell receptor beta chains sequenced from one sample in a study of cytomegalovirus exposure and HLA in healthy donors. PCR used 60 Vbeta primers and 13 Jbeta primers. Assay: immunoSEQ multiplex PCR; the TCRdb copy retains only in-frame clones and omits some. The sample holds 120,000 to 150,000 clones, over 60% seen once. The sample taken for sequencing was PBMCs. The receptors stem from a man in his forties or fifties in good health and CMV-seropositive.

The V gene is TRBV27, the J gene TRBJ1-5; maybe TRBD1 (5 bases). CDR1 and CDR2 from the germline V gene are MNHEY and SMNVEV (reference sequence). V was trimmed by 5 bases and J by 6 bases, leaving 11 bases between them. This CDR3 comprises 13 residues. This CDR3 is CASSVTRVQPQHF. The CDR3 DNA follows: TGTGCCAGCAGTGTAACCAGGGTTCAGCCCCAGCATTTT.

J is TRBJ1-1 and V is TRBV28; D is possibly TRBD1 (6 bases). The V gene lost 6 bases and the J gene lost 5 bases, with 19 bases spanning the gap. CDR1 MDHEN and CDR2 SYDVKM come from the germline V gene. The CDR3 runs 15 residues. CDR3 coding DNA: TGTGCCAGCAGATACGGGGGGCGCCCGGAGACTGAAGCTTTCTTT. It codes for CASRYGGRPETEAFF.

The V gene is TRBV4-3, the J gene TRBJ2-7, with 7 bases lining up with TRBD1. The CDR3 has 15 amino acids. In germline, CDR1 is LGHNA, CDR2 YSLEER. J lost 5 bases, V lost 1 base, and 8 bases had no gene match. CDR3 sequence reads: CASSQVQGLADEQYF. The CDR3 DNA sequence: TGCGCCAGCAGCCAAGTACAGGGGCTAGCCGACGAGCAGTACTTC.

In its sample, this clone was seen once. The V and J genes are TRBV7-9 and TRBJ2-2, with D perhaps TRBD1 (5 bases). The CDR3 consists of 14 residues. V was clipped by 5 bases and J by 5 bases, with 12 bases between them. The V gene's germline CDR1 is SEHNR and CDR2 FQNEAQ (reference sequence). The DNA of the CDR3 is TGTGCCAGCAGCCTTACAGGCCCAACCGGGGAGCTGTTTTTT. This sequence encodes CASSLTGPTGELFF.

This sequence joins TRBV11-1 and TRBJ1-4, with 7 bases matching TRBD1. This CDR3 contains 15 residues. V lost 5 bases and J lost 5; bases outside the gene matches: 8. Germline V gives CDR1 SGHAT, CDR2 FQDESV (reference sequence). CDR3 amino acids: CASSQQGQRNEKLFF. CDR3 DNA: TGTGCCAGCAGCCAGCAGGGACAGCGGAATGAAAAACTGTTTTTT.

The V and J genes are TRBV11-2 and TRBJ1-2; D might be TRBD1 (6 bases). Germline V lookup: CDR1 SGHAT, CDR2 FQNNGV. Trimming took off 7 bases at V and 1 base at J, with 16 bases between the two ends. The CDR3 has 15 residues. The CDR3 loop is CASTNGTPLNYGYTF. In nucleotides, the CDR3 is TGTGCCAGCACCAACGGGACACCTCTTAACTATGGCTACACCTTC.

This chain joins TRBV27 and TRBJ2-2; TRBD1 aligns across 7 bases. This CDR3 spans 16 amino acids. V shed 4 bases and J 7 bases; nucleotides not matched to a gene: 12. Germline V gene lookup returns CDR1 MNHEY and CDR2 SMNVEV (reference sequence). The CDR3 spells CASSSPQGVGIGELFF. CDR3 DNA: TGTGCCAGCAGTTCTCCTCAGGGGGTAGGAATCGGGGAGCTGTTTTTT.

The CDR3 bases are TGTGCCAGCAGCCGGTTAGCGGGAGGAAGGGATGAGCAGTTCTTC. Translation gives CASSRLAGGRDEQFF. The chain links TRBV7-9 to TRBJ2-1, with 10 positions matching TRBD2. This CDR3 has 15 amino acids. Losses at the gene ends were 5 bases for V and 8 bases for J; bases not matched to a gene: 9. Germline V gene data show CDR1 as SEHNR and CDR2 as FQNEAQ (reference sequence).

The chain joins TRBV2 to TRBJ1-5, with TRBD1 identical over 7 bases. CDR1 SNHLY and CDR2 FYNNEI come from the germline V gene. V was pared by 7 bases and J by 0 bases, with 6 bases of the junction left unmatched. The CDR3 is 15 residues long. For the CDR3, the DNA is TGTGCCAGCACCCTGACAGGGAATAGCAATCAGCCCCAGCATTTT. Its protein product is CASTLTGNSNQPQHF.